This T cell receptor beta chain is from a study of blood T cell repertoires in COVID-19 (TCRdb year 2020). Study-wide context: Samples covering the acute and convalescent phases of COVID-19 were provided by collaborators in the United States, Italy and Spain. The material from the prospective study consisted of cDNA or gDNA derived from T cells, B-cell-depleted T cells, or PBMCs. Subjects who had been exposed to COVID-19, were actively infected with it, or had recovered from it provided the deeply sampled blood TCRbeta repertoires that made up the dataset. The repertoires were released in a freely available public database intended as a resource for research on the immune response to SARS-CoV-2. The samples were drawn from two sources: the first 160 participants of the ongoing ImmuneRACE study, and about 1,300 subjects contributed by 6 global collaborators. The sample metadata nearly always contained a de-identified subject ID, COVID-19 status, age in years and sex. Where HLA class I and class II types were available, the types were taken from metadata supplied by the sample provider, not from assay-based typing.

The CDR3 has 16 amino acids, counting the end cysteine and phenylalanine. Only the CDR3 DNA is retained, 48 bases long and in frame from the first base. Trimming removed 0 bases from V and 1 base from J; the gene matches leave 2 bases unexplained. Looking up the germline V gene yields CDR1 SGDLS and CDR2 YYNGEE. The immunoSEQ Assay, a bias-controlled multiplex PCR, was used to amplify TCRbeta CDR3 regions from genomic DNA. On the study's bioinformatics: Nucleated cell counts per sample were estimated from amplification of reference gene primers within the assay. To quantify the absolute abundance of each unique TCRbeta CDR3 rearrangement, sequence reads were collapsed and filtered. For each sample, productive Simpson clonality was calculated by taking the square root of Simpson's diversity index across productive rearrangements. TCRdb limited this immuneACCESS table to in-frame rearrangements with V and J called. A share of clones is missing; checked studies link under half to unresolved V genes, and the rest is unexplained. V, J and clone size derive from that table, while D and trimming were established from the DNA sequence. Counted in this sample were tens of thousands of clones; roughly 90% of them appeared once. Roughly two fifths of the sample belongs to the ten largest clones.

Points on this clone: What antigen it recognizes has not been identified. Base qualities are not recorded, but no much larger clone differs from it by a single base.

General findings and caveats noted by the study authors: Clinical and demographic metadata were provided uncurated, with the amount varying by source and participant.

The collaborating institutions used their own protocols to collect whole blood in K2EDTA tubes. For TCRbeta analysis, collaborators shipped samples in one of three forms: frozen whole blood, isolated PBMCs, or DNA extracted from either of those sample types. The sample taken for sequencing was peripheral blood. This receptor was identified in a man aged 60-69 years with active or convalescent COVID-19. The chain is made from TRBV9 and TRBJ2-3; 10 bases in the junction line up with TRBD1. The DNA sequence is TGTGCCAGCAGCGTAGGGGGGACAGGGGGCACAGATACGCAGTATTTT. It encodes CASSVGGTGGTDTQYF.